This T cell receptor beta chain was recorded in a study of cytomegalovirus exposure and HLA in healthy donors. Notes on the study in general: Among TCR beta chains of equal frequency, HLA-associated ones were more clonally expanded in a later analysis. Presence/absence analyses took donor sequencing depth as roughly uniform. CMV serostatus was the sole immune exposure data available.

From germline, CDR1 is SGHVS and CDR2 FQNEAQ. V lost 5 bases to trimming and J lost 5 bases, with 18 bases between them. CDR3 size: 15 residues. In regard to this clone: Its antigen is unidentified.

PCR primers comprised 60 Vbeta and 13 Jbeta primers. TCRdb's table, derived via immunoSEQ multiplex PCR, lists solely in-frame clones and lacks some. The table lists approximately 200,000 clones, more than 75% of them singletons, with over 1% in the top ten. The TCR sequence derives from a human donor in good health. The gene calls are TRBV7-8 and TRBJ2-5; a weak D match, TRBD2 (7 bases). The sequencing sample was made of PBMCs. The CDR3 region is CASSPTGGRRETQYF. CDR3 sequence (DNA): TGTGCCAGCAGCCCAACCGGGGGGCGCAGGGAGACCCAGTACTTC.